The 29 T cell receptor beta chains given below trace back to one sample, sequenced in a study of CXCR3-negative and CXCR3-positive naive CD8 T cells. Study observations and caveats: The TRB CDR3s that CXCR3-positive naive cells carried were more hydrophobic than those of CXCR3-negative naive cells.

The antigens of these receptors remain unknown. Libraries were UMI-labeled 5' RACE TRB cDNA. TCRdb reprocessed the 5' RACE reads and stores each CDR3 protein as one record, lacking DNA. This sample's table has over 100,000 distinct CDR3 sequences. The source material was naive CXCR3+ CD8+ T cells from blood. Subset denoted: CD45RO-CCR7+CD27+CD95- naive CD8+ T cells expressing CXCR3 (TNR3+). These receptors were taken from a human donor in good health. Some clones in this sample may be carry-over from other donors' samples.

CDR3: CASSPTGLTGELFF. The rearrangement links TRBV5-4 to TRBJ2-2; TCRdb outputs TRBD1, but without DNA this stays unchecked. The CDR3 runs 14 residues. Germline V gene lookup returns CDR1 SGHNT and CDR2 YYREEE (reference sequence). Filled out from reference TRBV5-4 and TRBJ2-2, the complete variable domain reads ETGVTQSPTHLIKTRGQQVTLRCSSQSGHNTVSWYQQALGQGPQFIFQYYREEENGRGNFPPRFSGLQFPNYSSELNVNALELDDSALYLCASSPTGLTGELFFGEGSRLTVL.

The chain joins TRBV28 to TRBJ2-7; TCRdb outputs TRBD1, but without DNA this stays unchecked. This CDR3 spans 17 amino acids. CDR1 and CDR2 (germline): MDHEN, SYDVKM. CDR3 in amino acids: CASSLPLPGHKSYEQYF. The whole variable domain, remainder taken from reference TRBV28 and TRBJ2-7, is DVKVTQSSRYLVKRTGEKVFLECVQDMDHENMFWYRQDPGLGLRLIYFSYDVKMKEKGDIPEGYSVSREKKERFSLILESASTNQTSMYLCASSLPLPGHKSYEQYFGPGTRLTVT.

The chain is built from TRBV3-1 and TRBJ2-7; with no DNA, the TCRdb D assignment of TRBD1 cannot be verified. The CDR3 has 14 amino acids. Germline values: CDR1 LGHDT, CDR2 YNNKEL (reference sequence). The CDR3 reads CASSPGTGLYEQYF.

The gene calls are TRBV15 and TRBJ1-2. There are 13 residues in the CDR3. Germline loops: CDR1 LNHNV, CDR2 YYDKDF (reference sequence). CDR3 sequence reads: CATRDQMEEGYTF.

This sequence joins TRBV12-3 or TRBV12-4 and TRBJ2-1; there is no DNA to check the TCRdb D call of TRBD1. The CDR3 contains 14 residues. CDR3 in amino acids: CASSHGGAYNEQFF.

The CDR3 protein is CASSEWGQGADTQYF. The V gene is TRBV25-1, the J gene TRBJ2-3; TCRdb's D gene call, TRBD1, goes unchecked for lack of DNA. The CDR3 is 15 amino acids. Germline CDR1 and CDR2: MGHDK and SYGVNS.

This sequence joins TRBV28 and TRBJ2-7; TCRdb outputs TRBD2, but without DNA this stays unchecked. Germline CDR1 is MDHEN and CDR2 is SYDVKM. The CDR3 runs 18 residues. CDR3 protein: CASSFFLVGGGESYEQYF.

This chain links TRBV12-3 or TRBV12-4 with TRBJ2-4; absent DNA, TCRdb's TRBD1 call cannot be checked. The CDR3 loop spans 14 amino acids. This chain's CDR3 is CASSFAGGQNIQYF.

The chain employs TRBV6-4 and TRBJ1-1; TCRdb reports TRBD1, a call that lacks DNA to check it against. Germline assignment: CDR1 MRHNA and CDR2 SNTAGT. CDR3 length: 15 amino acids. The CDR3 sequence is CAPIGTDNMNTEAFF.

V and J are TRBV1 and TRBJ2-1; TCRdb designates TRBD1, a call that cannot be tested without DNA. TRBV1 corresponds to a pseudogene. This CDR3 contains 14 residues. CDR3: CTSSLRPGADEQFF.

The chain joins TRBV23-1 to TRBJ2-7; no DNA is available, so the TRBD1 call from TCRdb remains unchecked. TRBV23-1 counts as an open reading frame of uncertain function. This CDR3 spans 17 amino acids. The CDR3 sequence is CASSQPPVRQDSYEQYF.

The chain has TRBV5-1 and TRBJ2-7; TCRdb's D gene call, TRBD1, goes unchecked for lack of DNA. CDR1 is SGHRS, CDR2 YFSETQ, per germline. The CDR3 extends over 16 amino acids. CDR3 sequence: CASSNGQGLRSYEQYF.

The chain is built from TRBV12-3 or TRBV12-4 and TRBJ2-7. The CDR3 has 12 amino acids. This CDR3 reads CASSLNPHEQYF.

The chain uses TRBV2 and TRBJ1-2. Germline lookup yields CDR1 SNHLY and CDR2 FYNNEI. This CDR3 comprises 12 residues. CDR3 region: CASSPENYGYTF.

The chain uses TRBV12-3 or TRBV12-4 and TRBJ2-1; TCRdb proposes TRBD1, but this gene call is untestable without DNA. The CDR3 sequence is 15 residues long. The CDR3 sequence: CASSRHFDRYNEQFF.

The CDR3 loop reads CASSLPQTSGEQYF. V is TRBV7-9 and J is TRBJ2-7. The germline CDR1 and CDR2 sequences are SEHNR and FQNEAQ (reference sequence). The CDR3 loop spans 14 amino acids.

The V call is TRBV14, the J call TRBJ2-1; TCRdb's D gene call, TRBD1, goes unchecked for lack of DNA. Germline V gives CDR1 SGHDN, CDR2 FVKESK. This CDR3 has 13 residues. The CDR3 reads CATAGTDYNEQFF.

J is TRBJ2-1 and V is TRBV13. The CDR3 has 12 amino acids. Germline V lookup: CDR1 PRHDT, CDR2 FYEKMQ (reference sequence). CDR3 amino acids: CASRTLYNEQFF.

The CDR3 spells CASSLSFGSEEQYF. The rearrangement links TRBV27 to TRBJ2-7. The CDR3 is 14 residues long. CDR1 and CDR2 from the germline V gene are MNHEY and SMNVEV (reference sequence).

The chain has TRBV7-6 and TRBJ2-5; the TRBD1 assignment by TCRdb is unverifiable without DNA. The CDR3 covers 13 residues. From germline, CDR1 is SGHVS and CDR2 FNYEAQ. CDR3 in amino acids: CASSFGGGETQYF.

This rearrangement joins TRBV4-3 to TRBJ2-7. Per germline, CDR1 LGHNA and CDR2 YSLEER. This CDR3 is built from 16 residues. The CDR3 here is CASSQDLWGGSYEQYF.

This chain joins TRBV12-3 or TRBV12-4 and TRBJ2-2; TCRdb selects TRBD1, and the lack of DNA leaves this call unchecked. The CDR3 covers 13 residues. CDR3 in amino acids: CASMDRESGELFF.

CDR3: CASSQGFGSGSYNEQFF. This chain uses TRBV14 with TRBJ2-1. The V gene's germline CDR1 is SGHDN and CDR2 FVKESK. The length of the CDR3 is 17 residues.

V is TRBV7-7 and J is TRBJ2-3; TCRdb lists TRBD2, though no DNA is available to test this call. Germline CDR1 SSHAT, CDR2 FNYEAQ (reference sequence). The CDR3 contains 15 residues. CDR3 loop: CASSLRAGRTDTQYF.

V usage is TRBV28 and J usage is TRBJ1-2; TCRdb returns TRBD1, unconfirmable since there is no DNA. This CDR3 is built from 11 residues. The germline CDR1 and CDR2 sequences are MDHEN and SYDVKM. This CDR3 is CASSWGYGYTF.

The chain employs TRBV5-1 and TRBJ2-1. Germline V gene data show CDR1 as SGHRS and CDR2 as YFSETQ. The CDR3 spans 12 residues. The CDR3 spells CASSLGKNEQFF.

The rearrangement links TRBV28 to TRBJ1-2; TCRdb designates TRBD1, a call that cannot be tested without DNA. The CDR3 runs to 15 residues. In germline, CDR1 is MDHEN, CDR2 SYDVKM. CDR3 residues: CASSLGPTGSYGYTF.

CDR3 loop: CATSDSGPIIPAGTGELFF. This chain joins TRBV24-1 and TRBJ2-2; TCRdb's D gene call, TRBD1, goes unchecked for lack of DNA. This CDR3 contains 19 residues. Germline V lookup: CDR1 KGHDR, CDR2 SFDVKD.

CDR3 residues: CASSFHRADEQYF. V and J are TRBV7-6 and TRBJ2-7; as DNA is missing, the TRBD1 call by TCRdb cannot be tested. Germline loops: CDR1 SGHVS, CDR2 FNYEAQ. This CDR3 is 13 amino acids long.